The present entry profiles one T cell receptor beta chain with its context. The sample is drawn from a study of T cells in Graves' hyperthyroidism and ophthalmopathy. The germline gives CDR1 MNHNS, CDR2 SASEGT. This CDR3 contains 16 residues. The ends lost 6 bases at V and 5 bases at J; junction bases unmatched: 8. Stability of Graves' hyperthyroidism was defined as absent ophthalmopathy progression within 18 months. Patients aged 18 to 65 had newly diagnosed hyperthyroidism that had lasted under 2 months. Uncontrolled infection, other autoimmune disease, pregnancy and lactation each barred patients from inclusion. Fresh peripheral blood, approximately 9.6 ml, yielded the PBMCs. Amplification of TCR beta CDR3 regions used RNA as the template. The HTBI primer set drove a first-round RT-PCR of the TCR CDR3. TCRdb called the multiplex PCR reads again in MiXCR, with one record for every CDR3 protein. The sample records 300,000 to 450,000 distinct CDR3 sequences, around 25% being singletons.

The chain has TRBV6-1 and TRBJ2-2; 11 bases line up with TRBD2. The clonotype originates from a middle-aged man with Graves' hyperthyroidism. Sequenced material: blood. In DNA, the CDR3 is TGTGCCAGCAGAACAACTAGCGGGAGTAGGACCGGGGAGCTGTTTTTT. It specifies CASRTTSGSRTGELFF.